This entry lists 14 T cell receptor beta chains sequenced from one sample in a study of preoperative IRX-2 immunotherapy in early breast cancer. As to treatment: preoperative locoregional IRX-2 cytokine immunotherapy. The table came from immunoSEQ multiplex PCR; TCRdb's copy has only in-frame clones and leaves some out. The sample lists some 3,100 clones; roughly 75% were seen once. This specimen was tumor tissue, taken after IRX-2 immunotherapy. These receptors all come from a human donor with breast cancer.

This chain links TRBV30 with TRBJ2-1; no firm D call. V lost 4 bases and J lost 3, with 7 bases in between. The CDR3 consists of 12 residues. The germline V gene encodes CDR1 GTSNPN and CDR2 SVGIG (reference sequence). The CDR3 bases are TGTGCCTGGACCACAAGCTACAATGAGCAGTTCTTC. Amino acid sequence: CAWTTSYNEQFF.

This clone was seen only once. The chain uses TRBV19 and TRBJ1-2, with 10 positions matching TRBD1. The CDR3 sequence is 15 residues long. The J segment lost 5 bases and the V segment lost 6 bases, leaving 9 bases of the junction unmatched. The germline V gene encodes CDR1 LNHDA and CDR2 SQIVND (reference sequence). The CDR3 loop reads CASSPVGDRGYGYTF. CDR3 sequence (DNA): TGTGCCAGTAGCCCTGTCGGGGACAGGGGATATGGCTACACCTTC.

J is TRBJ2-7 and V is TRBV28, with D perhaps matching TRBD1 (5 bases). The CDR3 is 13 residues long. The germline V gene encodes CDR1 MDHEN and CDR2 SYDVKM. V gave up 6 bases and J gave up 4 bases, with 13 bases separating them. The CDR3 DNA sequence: TGTGCCAGCAGGGATCAGGGAAATTACGAGCAGTACTTC. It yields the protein CASRDQGNYEQYF.

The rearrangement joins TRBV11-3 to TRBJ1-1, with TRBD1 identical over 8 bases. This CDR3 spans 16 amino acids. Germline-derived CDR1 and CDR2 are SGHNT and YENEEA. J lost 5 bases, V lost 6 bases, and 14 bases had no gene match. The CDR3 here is CASRPKGQGSWTEAFF. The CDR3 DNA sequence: TGTGCCAGCAGGCCAAAAGGACAGGGTTCCTGGACTGAAGCTTTCTTT.

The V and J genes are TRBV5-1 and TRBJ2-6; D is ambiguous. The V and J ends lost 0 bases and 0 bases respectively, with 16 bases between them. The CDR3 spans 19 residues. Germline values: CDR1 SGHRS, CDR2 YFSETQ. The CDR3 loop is CASSLEASGVNSGANVLTF. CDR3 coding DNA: TGCGCCAGCAGCTTGGAAGCGTCAGGCGTAAACTCTGGGGCCAACGTCCTGACTTTC.

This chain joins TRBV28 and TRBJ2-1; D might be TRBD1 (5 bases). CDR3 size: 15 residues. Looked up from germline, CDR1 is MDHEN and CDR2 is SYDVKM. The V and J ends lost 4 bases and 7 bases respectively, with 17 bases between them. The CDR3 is CASSSPGGAGNEQFF. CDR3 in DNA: TGTGCCAGCAGTTCCCCCGGTGGGGCTGGTAATGAGCAGTTCTTC.

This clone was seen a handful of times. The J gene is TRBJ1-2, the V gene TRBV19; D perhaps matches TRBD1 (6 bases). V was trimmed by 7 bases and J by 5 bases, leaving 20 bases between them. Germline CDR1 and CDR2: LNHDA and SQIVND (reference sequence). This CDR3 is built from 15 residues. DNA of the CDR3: TGTGCCAGTACTAAGGGGGTAATGGAGTATTATGGCTACACCTTC. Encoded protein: CASTKGVMEYYGYTF.

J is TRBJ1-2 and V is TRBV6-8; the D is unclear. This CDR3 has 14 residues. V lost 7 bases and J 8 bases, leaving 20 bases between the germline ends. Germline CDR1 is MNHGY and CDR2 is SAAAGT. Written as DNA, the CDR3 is TGTGCCAGCAACGTAGACGGATGGACGGGCGGCTACACCTTC. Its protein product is CASNVDGWTGGYTF.

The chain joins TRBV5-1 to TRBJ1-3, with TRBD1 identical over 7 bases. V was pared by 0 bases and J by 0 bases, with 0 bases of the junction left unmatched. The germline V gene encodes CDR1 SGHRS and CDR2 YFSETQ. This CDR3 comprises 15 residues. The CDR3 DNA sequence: TGCGCCAGCAGCTTGGCAGGGGGCTCTGGAAACACCATATATTTT. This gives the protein CASSLAGGSGNTIYF.

The CDR3 loop is CASNENRNTEAFF. The CDR3, as DNA: TGTGCCAGCAATGAGAACAGGAACACTGAAGCTTTCTTT. The chain uses TRBV22-1 and TRBJ1-1; TRBD1, the table's D call, was not compared with the DNA. TRBV22-1 is termed a pseudogene. The CDR3 extends over 13 amino acids.

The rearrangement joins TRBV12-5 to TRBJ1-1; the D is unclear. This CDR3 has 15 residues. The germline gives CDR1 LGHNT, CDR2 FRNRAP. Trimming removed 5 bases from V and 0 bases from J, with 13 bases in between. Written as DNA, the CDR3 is TGTGCTAGTGGTGTGGGAGACATCCTGAACACTGAAGCTTTCTTT. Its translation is CASGVGDILNTEAFF.

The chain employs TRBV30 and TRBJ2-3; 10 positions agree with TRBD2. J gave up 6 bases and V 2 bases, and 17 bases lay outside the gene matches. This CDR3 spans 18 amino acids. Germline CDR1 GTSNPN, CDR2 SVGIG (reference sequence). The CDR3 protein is CAWSPREAKAGGRDTQYF. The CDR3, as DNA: TGTGCCTGGAGTCCCCGGGAGGCGAAAGCGGGAGGGCGTGATACGCAGTATTTT.

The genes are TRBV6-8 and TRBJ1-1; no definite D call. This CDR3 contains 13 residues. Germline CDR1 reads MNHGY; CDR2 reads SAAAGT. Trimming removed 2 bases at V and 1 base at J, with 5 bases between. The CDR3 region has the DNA TGTGCCAGCAGTTACGCCCGGAACACTGAAGCTTTCTTT. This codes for CASSYARNTEAFF.

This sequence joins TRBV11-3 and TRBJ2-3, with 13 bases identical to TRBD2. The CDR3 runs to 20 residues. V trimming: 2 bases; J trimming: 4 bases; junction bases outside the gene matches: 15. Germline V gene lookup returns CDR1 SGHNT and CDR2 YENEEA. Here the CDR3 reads CASSLFGLAGAYALPDTQYF. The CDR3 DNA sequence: TGTGCCAGCAGCTTATTCGGACTAGCGGGAGCTTACGCCCTCCCAGATACGCAGTATTTT.